Below, 21 T cell receptor beta chains from the same sample are listed, as sequenced in a study of radiation and T cells in renal cell carcinoma. Repertoires were generated with immunoSEQ multiplex PCR, while TCRdb's copy carries only in-frame clones and drops some. The table lists some 120,000 clones, around 80% of them singletons, with 5.8% in the top ten. The time point denotes: blood 2 weeks post-SBRT. Treatment specified: 15 Gy SBRT to primary tumor, nephrectomy 4 weeks later. The sample was blood, taken from a patient whose treatment included radiotherapy and nephrectomy. The receptors stem from a man in his fifties or sixties with renal cell carcinoma.

The rearrangement joins TRBV27 to TRBJ1-1; D remains unclear. The CDR3 sequence is 14 residues long. Germline CDR1 reads MNHEY; CDR2 reads SMNVEV (reference sequence). Between the trimmed V and J ends, which lost 4 bases and 0 bases, there was a span of 9 bases. The chain's CDR3 is CASSSIDMNTEAFF. As DNA, the CDR3 is TGTGCCAGCAGTTCCATTGATATGAACACTGAAGCTTTCTTT.

This clone was picked up a small number of times. The sample holds other DNA sequences that translate to the same CDR3. The CDR3 sequence is CASSQVAPSNQPQHF. In DNA form, the CDR3 reads TGTGCCAGCAGCCAAGTCGCTCCTAGCAATCAGCCCCAGCATTTT. V and J are TRBV4-2 and TRBJ1-5; no definite D call. The CDR3 totals 15 residues. Germline V CDR1 and CDR2: LGHNA, YNFKEQ. Trimming removed 1 base from V and 0 bases from J, with 7 bases in between.

This clone has only a few counts. V gene TRBV29-1 combines with J gene TRBJ2-1, with TRBD2 identical over 8 bases. V shed 7 bases, J shed 3 bases, and the junction held 5 bases outside the gene matches. This CDR3 spans 13 amino acids. CDR1 is SQVTM, CDR2 ANQGSEA, per germline. Here the CDR3 DNA reads TGCAGCGCCACTAGCGGAGTCTACAATGAGCAGTTCTTC. Protein sequence: CSATSGVYNEQFF.

This chain joins TRBV10-1 and TRBJ2-3; TRBD2 matches 8 bases. This CDR3 has 14 amino acids. J was trimmed by 8 bases and V by 4 bases; bases with no gene match: 8. Germline values: CDR1 WNHNN, CDR2 SYGVQD (reference sequence). CDR3 amino acids: CASSVGTSIPTQYF. CDR3 coding DNA: TGCGCCAGCAGTGTCGGGACTAGTATCCCTACGCAGTATTTT.

The rearrangement uses TRBV18 and TRBJ2-1; D possibly corresponds to TRBD2 (5 bases). V shed 3 bases and J shed 4 bases, with 13 bases lying between them. CDR1 is KGHSH, CDR2 LQKENI, per germline. The CDR3 has 15 amino acids. This chain's CDR3 is CASSPVGVLYNEQFF. Written as DNA, the CDR3 is TGTGCCAGCTCACCCGTCGGGGTCCTATACAATGAGCAGTTCTTC.

The chain is built from TRBV6-6 and TRBJ2-2, with D perhaps matching TRBD1 (5 bases). Per the germline V gene, CDR1 is MNHNY and CDR2 is SVGAGI (reference sequence). This CDR3 is 15 amino acids long. V gave up 0 bases and J gave up 7 bases, with 12 bases separating them. The CDR3, as DNA: TGTGCCAGCAGTTACTCGTCCAGGGTAGTCGGGGAGCTGTTTTTT. Translating gives CASSYSSRVVGELFF.

The chain recombines TRBV7-9 with TRBJ1-1, with D hard to call. V dropped 6 bases and J dropped 6 bases, with 11 bases sitting between them. This CDR3 is 12 amino acids long. CDR1 SEHNR and CDR2 FQNEAQ come from the germline V gene (reference sequence). The CDR3 DNA sequence: TGTGCCAGCAGTCGAATTCACGCTGAAGCTTTCTTT. Its protein product is CASSRIHAEAFF. The variable domain in full, completed from reference TRBV7-9 and TRBJ1-1, reads DTGVSQNPRHKITKRGQNVTFRCDPISEHNRLYWYRQTLGQGPEFLTYFQNEAQLEKSRLLSDRFSAERPKGSFSTLEIQRTEQGDSAMYLCASSRIHAEAFFGQGTRLTVV.

This rearrangement joins TRBV28 to TRBJ1-4; D is undetermined. Looked up from germline, CDR1 is MDHEN and CDR2 is SYDVKM. V was clipped by 6 bases and J by 7 bases, with 15 bases between them. This CDR3 spans 14 amino acids. This chain's CDR3 is CASRRGLVGEKLFF. The DNA for the CDR3 is TGTGCCAGCAGAAGAGGTCTTGTAGGTGAAAAACTGTTTTTT. Variable domain in full (rest from reference TRBV28 and TRBJ1-4): DVKVTQSSRYLVKRTGEKVFLECVQDMDHENMFWYRQDPGLGLRLIYFSYDVKMKEKGDIPEGYSVSREKKERFSLILESASTNQTSMYLCASRRGLVGEKLFFGSGTQLSVL.

This clone was observed once. The rearrangement joins TRBV15 to TRBJ1-2; 9 bases map to TRBD1. This CDR3 region has 15 residues. J was trimmed by 7 bases and V by 3 bases; bases with no gene match: 9. Germline assignment: CDR1 LNHNV and CDR2 YYDKDF (reference sequence). CDR3 bases: TGTGCCACCAGCAGGGGCGGTACAGGGGGCTCTGGCTACACCTTC. As protein: CATSRGGTGGSGYTF.

The J gene is TRBJ1-6, the V gene TRBV6-1; 7 bases align to TRBD1. The CDR3 is 13 amino acids. Trimming at V came to 7 bases and at J to 7 bases, leaving 4 bases not matched to a gene. The V gene's germline CDR1 is MNHNS and CDR2 SASEGT. CDR3 protein: CASNRDRNSPLHF. The CDR3 coding sequence is TGTGCCAGCAACAGGGACAGAAATTCACCCCTCCACTTT.

The chain combines TRBV7-2 with TRBJ2-7; no clear D. The J call may not be correct, given that the DNA end is closer to TRBJ2-5. Germline-derived CDR1 and CDR2 are SGHTA and FQGNSA. The length of the CDR3 is 13 residues. CDR3 sequence reads: CASSLSLGETQYF. In DNA form, the CDR3 reads TGTGCCAGCAGCTTAAGTCTCGGAGAGACCCAGTACTTC.

The chain uses TRBV28 and TRBJ2-7, with D possibly being TRBD2 (7 bases). There are 20 residues in the CDR3. CDR1 and CDR2 (germline): MDHEN, SYDVKM. V was cut by 5 bases and J by 4 bases, with 33 bases left in between. CDR3 nucleotides: TGTGCCAGCAGTCCGTTTTACTCTCTTAAGGGGGAGGGCAACCAATACGAGCAGTACTTC. Protein: CASSPFYSLKGEGNQYEQYF.

The V call is TRBV21-1, the J call TRBJ2-7; TRBD2 was called by the table and not checked on the DNA. TRBV21-1 is classified as a pseudogene. The CDR3 contains 15 residues. The CDR3 is CASDRREGVDYEQYF. The CDR3 DNA reads TGTGCCAGCGACCGTCGTGAGGGAGTAGACTACGAGCAGTACTTC.

In nucleotides, the CDR3 is TGTGCCAGCAGTGAAGGTGCAGACTACAGCACAGATACGCAGTATTTT. It encodes CASSEGADYSTDTQYF. The gene calls are TRBV25-1 and TRBJ2-3, with D maybe TRBD2 (5 bases). The germline gives CDR1 MGHDK, CDR2 SYGVNS. The CDR3 is 16 residues long. The germline V and J ends were trimmed by 2 bases and 0 bases, with 12 bases remaining between them.

The CDR3 region is CASSEEGFGNYGYTF. CDR3 DNA: TGTGCCAGCAGTGAGGAGGGGTTTGGCAACTATGGCTACACCTTC. This chain uses TRBV2 with TRBJ1-2; the D gene is possibly TRBD1 (5 bases). Germline V gene lookup returns CDR1 SNHLY and CDR2 FYNNEI. Trimming cost V 3 bases and J 2 bases, with 13 bases left between them. This CDR3 comprises 15 residues.

The V call is TRBV5-8, the J call TRBJ1-3; 9 nucleotides match TRBD1. This CDR3 has 13 residues. J gave up 5 bases and V 10 bases, and 7 bases lay outside the gene matches. Germline values: CDR1 SGHTS, CDR2 YDEGEE. The CDR3 sequence is CAGGQGRRNTIYF. DNA for the CDR3: TGTGCCGGCGGACAGGGGAGGCGAAACACCATATATTTT.

The J gene is TRBJ2-3, the V gene TRBV29-1, with 8 bases fitting TRBD2. The germline gives CDR1 SQVTM, CDR2 ANQGSEA. After removal of 3 bases from V and 3 bases from J, the junction contained 5 bases not matched to a gene. The CDR3 has 14 amino acids. The CDR3 is CSVDSGGGTDTQYF. The CDR3 coding sequence is TGCAGCGTTGATTCCGGGGGGGGTACAGATACGCAGTATTTT.

This clone was counted a single time. V and J are TRBV5-4 and TRBJ1-2; 7 bases are shared with TRBD1. After removal of 4 bases from V and 2 bases from J, the junction contained 2 bases not matched to a gene. The germline V gene has CDR1 SGHNT and CDR2 YYREEE (reference sequence). This CDR3 is built from 13 residues. The CDR3 nucleotides read TGTGCCAGCAGCCCGGACAGGAACTATGGCTACACCTTC. This gives the protein CASSPDRNYGYTF.

This clone was recorded once. This chain's CDR3 is CASSSADREAEQYF. The CDR3 bases are TGTGCCAGCTCATCCGCGGACAGGGAGGCCGAGCAGTACTTC. The chain couples TRBV18 to TRBJ2-7; 8 bases agree with TRBD1. This CDR3 is built from 14 residues. Germline CDR1 reads KGHSH; CDR2 reads LQKENI. Germline trimming cut 5 bases from V and 6 bases from J; bases unmatched to any gene: 9.

This clone is a singleton in its sample. The chain is built from TRBV29-1 and TRBJ1-2; no reliable D call. V lost 2 bases and J lost 5, with 9 bases in between. Germline lookup yields CDR1 SQVTM and CDR2 ANQGSEA. The CDR3 is 12 amino acids. CDR3 DNA sequence: TGCAGCGTTGAAAGGGTGGCGTATGGCTACACCTTC. Its translation: CSVERVAYGYTF. Using reference TRBV29-1 and TRBJ1-2 for the parts outside the CDR3, the full variable domain is SAVISQKPSRDICQRGTSLTIQCQVDSQVTMMFWYRQQPGQSLTLIATANQGSEATYESGFVIDKFPISRPNLTFSTLTVSNMSPEDSSIYLCSVERVAYGYTFGSGTRLTVV.

V gene TRBV19 combines with J gene TRBJ1-1; D is unresolved. This CDR3 has 15 amino acids. V was shortened by 3 bases and J by 0 bases, with 11 bases between the two germline ends. Germline V gene lookup returns CDR1 LNHDA and CDR2 SQIVND (reference sequence). The CDR3 DNA reads TGTGCCAGTAGTATTCAAGGCGGACTGAACACTGAAGCTTTCTTT. Encoded protein: CASSIQGGLNTEAFF.